This T cell receptor beta chain derives from a study of blood T cell repertoires in COVID-19. Produced via immunoSEQ multiplex PCR; TCRdb's table is partial and in-frame only. This sample has about 50,000 clones, with around 86% found just once. From germline, CDR1 is KGHSH and CDR2 LQKENI. Trimming cost V 1 base and J 1 base, with 7 bases left between them. The CDR3 contains 14 residues. This sequence joins TRBV18 and TRBJ1-1; no clear D. This TCR came from a woman of 80 years or more with COVID-19, enrolled during active disease. The sequenced sample was peripheral blood. The CDR3 reads CASSPRSENTEAFF. CDR3 DNA: TGTGCCAGCTCACCACGGTCAGAGAACACTGAAGCTTTCTTT.